This T cell receptor (beta chain) was identified during a study of control samples from healthy donors and cancer patients. Assay: immunoSEQ multiplex PCR; the TCRdb copy retains only in-frame clones and omits some. The data hold 150,000 to 160,000 clones, with about 94% observed a single time. Sequenced: blood. The clonotype was recovered from a man between 40 and 49 years old in good health.

DNA of the CDR3: TGTGCCAGCAGTTCCGGGACTAGACTAGATACGCAGTATTTT. This codes for CASSSGTRLDTQYF. The J gene is TRBJ2-3, the V gene TRBV27; 8 nucleotides match TRBD2. The CDR3 has 14 amino acids. CDR1 is MNHEY and CDR2 is SMNVEV in the germline V gene (reference sequence). V shed 4 bases, J shed 5 bases, and the junction held 5 bases outside the gene matches.